The clone carrying this T cell receptor beta chain was observed a handful of times. These data belong to a study of OX40 agonist ivuxolimab in advanced cancers. CDR3 length: 13 residues. The V end was cut by 7 bases, the J end by 1 base, with 10 bases between. The V gene's germline CDR1 is SNHLY and CDR2 FYNNEI. Clones were sequenced by immunoSEQ multiplex PCR, and TCRdb holds only the in-frame ones, with some missing. Of about 80,000 clones in the sample, roughly 87% were seen once. The V and J genes are TRBV2 and TRBJ1-1; unclear D gene. The starting material was CD4+ or CD8+ T cells sorted from blood, obtained in a trial of the OX40 agonist ivuxolimab. This clonotype originated in an adult with an advanced solid tumor such as melanoma, head and neck, liver or kidney cancer. Here the CDR3 reads CASNPRWNTEAFF. For the CDR3, the DNA is TGTGCCAGCAATCCTCGTTGGAACACTGAAGCTTTCTTT.